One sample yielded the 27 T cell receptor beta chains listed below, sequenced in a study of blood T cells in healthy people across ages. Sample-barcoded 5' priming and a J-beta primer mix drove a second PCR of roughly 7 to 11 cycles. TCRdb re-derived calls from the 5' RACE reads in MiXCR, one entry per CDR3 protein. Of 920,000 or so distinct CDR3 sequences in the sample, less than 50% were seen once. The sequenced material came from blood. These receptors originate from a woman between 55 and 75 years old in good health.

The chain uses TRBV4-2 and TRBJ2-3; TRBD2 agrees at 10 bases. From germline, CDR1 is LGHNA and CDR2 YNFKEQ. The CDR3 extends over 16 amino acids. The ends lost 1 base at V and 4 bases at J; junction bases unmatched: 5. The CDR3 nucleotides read TGTGCCAGCAGCCAAGGAGCGGGAGGGCGGCCAGATACGCAGTATTTT. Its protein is CASSQGAGGRPDTQYF.

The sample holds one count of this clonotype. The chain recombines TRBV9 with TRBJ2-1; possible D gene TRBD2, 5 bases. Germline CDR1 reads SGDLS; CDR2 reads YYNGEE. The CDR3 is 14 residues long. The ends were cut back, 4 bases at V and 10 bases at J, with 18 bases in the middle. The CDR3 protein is CASSMDGERGEQFF. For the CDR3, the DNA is TGTGCCAGCAGCATGGACGGGGAGCGAGGGGAGCAGTTCTTC.

Here the CDR3 DNA reads TGCGCCAGCAGCCAAGGGTCGTATAGCTCCTACAATGAGCAGTTCTTC. Translating gives CASSQGSYSSYNEQFF. The chain couples TRBV5-1 to TRBJ2-1; D remains unclear. V shed 4 bases and J shed 0 bases, with 14 bases lying between them. The CDR3 length is 16 residues. CDR1 and CDR2 from the germline V gene are SGHRS and YFSETQ. Filled out from reference TRBV5-1 and TRBJ2-1, the complete variable domain reads KAGVTQTPRYLIKTRGQQVTLSCSPISGHRSVSWYQQTPGQGLQFLFEYFSETQRNKGNFPGRFSGRQFSNSRSEMNVSTLELGDSALYLCASSQGSYSSYNEQFFGPGTRLTVL.

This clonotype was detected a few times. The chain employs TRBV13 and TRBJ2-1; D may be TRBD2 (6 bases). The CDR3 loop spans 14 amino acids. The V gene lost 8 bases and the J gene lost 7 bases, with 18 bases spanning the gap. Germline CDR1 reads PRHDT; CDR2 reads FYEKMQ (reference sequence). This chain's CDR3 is CASRDSKPVNEQFF. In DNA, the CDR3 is TGTGCCAGCCGGGACTCCAAACCGGTGAATGAGCAGTTCTTC.

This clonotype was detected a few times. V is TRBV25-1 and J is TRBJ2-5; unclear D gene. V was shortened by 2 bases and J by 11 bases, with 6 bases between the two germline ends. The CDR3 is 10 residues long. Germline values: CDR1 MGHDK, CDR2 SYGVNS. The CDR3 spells CASSEAEQYF. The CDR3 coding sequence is TGTGCCAGCAGTGAAGCAGAGCAGTACTTC.

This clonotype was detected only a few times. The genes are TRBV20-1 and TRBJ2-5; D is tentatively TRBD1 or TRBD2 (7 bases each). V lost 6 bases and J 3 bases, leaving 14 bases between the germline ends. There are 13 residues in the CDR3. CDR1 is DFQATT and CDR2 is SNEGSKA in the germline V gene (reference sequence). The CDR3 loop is CSAVGGTEETQYF. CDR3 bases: TGCAGTGCAGTGGGGGGGACAGAAGAGACCCAGTACTTC.

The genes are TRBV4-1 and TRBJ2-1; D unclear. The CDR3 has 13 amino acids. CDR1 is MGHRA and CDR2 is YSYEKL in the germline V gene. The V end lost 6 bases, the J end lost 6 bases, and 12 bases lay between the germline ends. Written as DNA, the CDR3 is TGCGCCAGCAGACACTTGCGGCGCAATGAGCAGTTCTTC. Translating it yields CASRHLRRNEQFF.

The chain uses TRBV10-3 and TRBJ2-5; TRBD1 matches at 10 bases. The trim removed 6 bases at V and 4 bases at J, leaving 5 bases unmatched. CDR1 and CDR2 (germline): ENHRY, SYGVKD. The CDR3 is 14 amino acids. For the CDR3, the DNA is TGTGCCATCAGGACCGGGACAGGGGCAGAGACCCAGTACTTC. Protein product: CAIRTGTGAETQYF.

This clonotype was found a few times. In DNA form, the CDR3 reads TGTGCCAGCAGCTTAGATAGGGGGTCCTATGAAGCTTTCTTT. Its translation is CASSLDRGSYEAFF. The genes are TRBV11-2 and TRBJ1-1; TRBD1 might be the D (6 bases). There are 14 residues in the CDR3. The germline V gene encodes CDR1 SGHAT and CDR2 FQNNGV. V was pared by 0 bases and J by 7 bases, with 12 bases between. The full variable domain, rest sourced from reference TRBV11-2 and TRBJ1-1, is EAGVAQSPRYKIIEKRQSVAFWCNPISGHATLYWYQQILGQGPKLLIQFQNNGVVDDSQLPKDRFSAERLKGVDSTLKIQPAKLEDSAVYLCASSLDRGSYEAFFGQGTRLTVV.

This CDR3 is CASSDVASTDTQYF. Here the CDR3 DNA reads TGTGCCAGCAGTGATGTGGCCTCCACAGATACGCAGTATTTT. This rearrangement joins TRBV6-2 or TRBV6-3 to TRBJ2-3; D is uncertain. CDR3 length: 14 amino acids. Germline V CDR1 and CDR2: MNHEY, SVGEGT. The V end lost 5 bases, the J end lost 2 bases, and 11 bases lay between the germline ends.

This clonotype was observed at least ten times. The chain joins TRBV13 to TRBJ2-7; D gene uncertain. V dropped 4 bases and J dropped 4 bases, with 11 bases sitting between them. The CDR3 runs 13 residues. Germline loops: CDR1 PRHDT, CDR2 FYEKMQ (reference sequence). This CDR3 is CASSSVPGYEQYF. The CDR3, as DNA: TGTGCCAGCAGCTCAGTTCCGGGTTACGAGCAGTACTTC.

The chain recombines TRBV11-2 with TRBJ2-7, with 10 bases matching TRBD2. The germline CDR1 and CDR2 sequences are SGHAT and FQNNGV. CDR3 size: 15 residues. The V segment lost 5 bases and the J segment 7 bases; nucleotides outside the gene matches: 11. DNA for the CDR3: TGTGCCAGCAGCCCCCGTTCTAGCGGGAGAGGAGAGCAGTACTTC. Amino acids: CASSPRSSGRGEQYF.

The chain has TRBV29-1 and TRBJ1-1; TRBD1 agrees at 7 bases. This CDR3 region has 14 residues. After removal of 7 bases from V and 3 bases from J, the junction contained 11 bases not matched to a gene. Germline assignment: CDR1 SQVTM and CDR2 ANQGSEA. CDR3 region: CSAEKQGRDTEAFF. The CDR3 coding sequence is TGCAGCGCAGAAAAACAGGGGAGGGACACTGAAGCTTTCTTT.

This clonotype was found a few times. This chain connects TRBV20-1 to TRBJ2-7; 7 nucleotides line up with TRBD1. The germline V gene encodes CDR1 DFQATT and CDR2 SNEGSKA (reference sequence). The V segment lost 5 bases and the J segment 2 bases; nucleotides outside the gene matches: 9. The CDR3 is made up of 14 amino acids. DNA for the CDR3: TGCAGTGCTCAAACAGGGGTGATGACCTACGAGCAGTACTTC. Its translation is CSAQTGVMTYEQYF.

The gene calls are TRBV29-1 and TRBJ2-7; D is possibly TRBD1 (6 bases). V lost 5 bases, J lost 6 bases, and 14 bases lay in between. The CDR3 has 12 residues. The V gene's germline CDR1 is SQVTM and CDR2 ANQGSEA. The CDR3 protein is CSVQWDTTEQYF. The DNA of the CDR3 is TGCAGCGTTCAGTGGGACACCACCGAGCAGTACTTC.

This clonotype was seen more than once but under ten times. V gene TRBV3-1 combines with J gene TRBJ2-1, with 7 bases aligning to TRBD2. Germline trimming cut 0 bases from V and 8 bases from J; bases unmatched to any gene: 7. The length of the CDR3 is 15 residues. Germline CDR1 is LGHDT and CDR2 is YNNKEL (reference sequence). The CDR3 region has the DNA TGTGCCAGCAGCCAAGAGAGCGGGACCAAGTATGAGCAGTTCTTC. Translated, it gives CASSQESGTKYEQFF.

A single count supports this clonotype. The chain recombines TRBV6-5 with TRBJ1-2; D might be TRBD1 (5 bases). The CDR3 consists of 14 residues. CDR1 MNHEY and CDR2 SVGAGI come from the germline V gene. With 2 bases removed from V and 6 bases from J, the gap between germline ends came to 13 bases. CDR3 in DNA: TGTGCCAGCAGTTACAACCCAGGGTTGGATGGCTACACCTTC. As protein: CASSYNPGLDGYTF.

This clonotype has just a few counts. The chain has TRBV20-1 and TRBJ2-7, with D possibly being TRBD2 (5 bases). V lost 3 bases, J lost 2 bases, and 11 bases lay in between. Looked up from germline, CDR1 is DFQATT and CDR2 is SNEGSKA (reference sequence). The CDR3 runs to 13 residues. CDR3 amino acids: CSASSGSAYEQYF. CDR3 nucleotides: TGCAGTGCTAGTAGTGGGAGCGCCTACGAGCAGTACTTC.

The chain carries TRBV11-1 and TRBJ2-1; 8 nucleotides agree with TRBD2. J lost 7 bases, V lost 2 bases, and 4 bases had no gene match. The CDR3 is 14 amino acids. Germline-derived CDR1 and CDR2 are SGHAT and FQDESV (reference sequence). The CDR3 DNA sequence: TGTGCCAGCAGCTTAACCCAGCGGGGGAATGAGCAGTTCTTC. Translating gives CASSLTQRGNEQFF.

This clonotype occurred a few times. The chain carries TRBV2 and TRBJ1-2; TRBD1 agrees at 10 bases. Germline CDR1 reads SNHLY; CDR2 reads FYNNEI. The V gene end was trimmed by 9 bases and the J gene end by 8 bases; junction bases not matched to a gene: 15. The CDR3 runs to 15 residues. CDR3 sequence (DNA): TGTGCCAGTAAGCCCCCGGGACAGGGGCCGCGGGGCTACACCTTC. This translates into CASKPPGQGPRGYTF.

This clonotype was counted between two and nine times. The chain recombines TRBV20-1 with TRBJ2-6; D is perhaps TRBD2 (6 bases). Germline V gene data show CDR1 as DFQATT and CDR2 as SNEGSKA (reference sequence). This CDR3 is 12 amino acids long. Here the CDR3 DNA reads TGCGGAGGGGTACCTGGGGCCAACGTCCTGACTTTC. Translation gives CGGVPGANVLTF.

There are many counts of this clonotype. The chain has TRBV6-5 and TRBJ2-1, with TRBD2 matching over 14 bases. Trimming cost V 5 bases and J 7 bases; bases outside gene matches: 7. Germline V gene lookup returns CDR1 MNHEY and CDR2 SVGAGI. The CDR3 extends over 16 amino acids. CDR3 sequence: CASSPRTSGRKNEQFF. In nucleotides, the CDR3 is TGTGCCAGCAGTCCCCGGACTAGCGGGAGGAAAAATGAGCAGTTCTTC.

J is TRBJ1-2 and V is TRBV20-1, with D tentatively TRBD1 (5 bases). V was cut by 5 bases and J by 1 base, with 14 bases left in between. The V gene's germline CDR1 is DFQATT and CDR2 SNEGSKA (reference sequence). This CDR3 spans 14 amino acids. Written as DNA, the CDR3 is TGCAGTGCTCAACAGGTCCACCTTAACTATGGCTACACCTTC. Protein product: CSAQQVHLNYGYTF.

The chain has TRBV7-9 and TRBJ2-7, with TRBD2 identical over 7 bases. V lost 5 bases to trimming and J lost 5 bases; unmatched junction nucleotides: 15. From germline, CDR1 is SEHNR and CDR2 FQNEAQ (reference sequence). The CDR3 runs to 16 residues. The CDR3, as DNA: TGTGCCAGCAGCGGCGGAAGGGGCGGGAGTCTCCACGAGCAGTACTTC. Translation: CASSGGRGGSLHEQYF.

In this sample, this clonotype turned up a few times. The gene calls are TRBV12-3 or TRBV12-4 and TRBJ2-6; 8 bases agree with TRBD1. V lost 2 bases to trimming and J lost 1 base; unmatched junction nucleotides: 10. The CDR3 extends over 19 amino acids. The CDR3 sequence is CASSLQGGQGRSGANVLTF. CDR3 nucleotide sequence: TGTGCCAGCAGTTTACAAGGTGGACAGGGTAGATCTGGGGCCAACGTCCTGACTTTC.

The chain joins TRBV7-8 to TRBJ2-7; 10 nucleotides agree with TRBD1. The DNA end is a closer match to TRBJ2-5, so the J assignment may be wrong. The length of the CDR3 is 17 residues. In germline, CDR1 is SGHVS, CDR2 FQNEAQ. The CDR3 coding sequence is TGTGCCAGCAGCTCCCCTTCCGGGACAGGGGTAGCGGAGACCCAGTACTTC. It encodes CASSSPSGTGVAETQYF.

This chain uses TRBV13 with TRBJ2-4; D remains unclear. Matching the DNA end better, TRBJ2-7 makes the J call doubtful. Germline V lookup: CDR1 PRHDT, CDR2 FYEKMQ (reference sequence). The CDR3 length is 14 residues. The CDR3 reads CASSSWGSTYEQYF. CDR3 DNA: TGTGCCAGCAGCTCATGGGGTTCCACCTACGAGCAGTACTTC.